This record concerns one T cell receptor (beta chain) sequence. The CDR3 spans 15 residues. Trimming took 3 bases from V and 4 from J, leaving 13 bases between them. CDR1 is MNHEY, CDR2 SVGAGI, per germline. These data belong to a study of blood T cell repertoires in COVID-19. In the original processing: Estimation of nucleated cell counts relied on the amplification of reference gene primers. Measured with immunoSEQ multiplex PCR; TCRdb has only the in-frame clones, and not every one. The D gene and trimming were derived from the DNA, and the V and J assignments and clone size from that table. The sample shows about 240,000 clones, about nine tenths of them seen only once.

The chain is built from TRBV6-5 and TRBJ1-3, with a possible D match to TRBD1 (6 bases). This TCR was sampled from a man in his 60s who had recovered from COVID-19. Sequencing used peripheral blood. The CDR3 loop reads CASSYRRDKGNTIYF. Written as DNA, the CDR3 is TGTGCCAGCAGTTATCGAAGGGACAAAGGAAACACCATATATTTT.